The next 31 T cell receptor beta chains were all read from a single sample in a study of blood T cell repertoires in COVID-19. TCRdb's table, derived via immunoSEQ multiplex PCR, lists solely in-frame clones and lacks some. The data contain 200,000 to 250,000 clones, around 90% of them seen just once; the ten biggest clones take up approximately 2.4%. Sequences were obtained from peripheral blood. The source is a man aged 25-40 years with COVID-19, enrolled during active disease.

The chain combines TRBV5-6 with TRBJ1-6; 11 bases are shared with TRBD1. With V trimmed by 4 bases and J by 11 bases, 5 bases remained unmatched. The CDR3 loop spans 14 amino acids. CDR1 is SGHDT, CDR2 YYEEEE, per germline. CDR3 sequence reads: CASSADRGPTPLHF. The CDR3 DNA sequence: TGTGCCAGCAGCGCGGACAGGGGGCCTACACCCCTCCACTTT.

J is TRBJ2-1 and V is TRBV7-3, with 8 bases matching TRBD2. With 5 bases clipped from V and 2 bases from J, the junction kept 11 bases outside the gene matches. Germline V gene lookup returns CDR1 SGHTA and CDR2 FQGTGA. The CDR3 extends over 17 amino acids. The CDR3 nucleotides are TGTGCCAGCAGCCCTGGCAGGGGTAGCGGGACCTACAATGAGCAGTTCTTC. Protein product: CASSPGRGSGTYNEQFF.

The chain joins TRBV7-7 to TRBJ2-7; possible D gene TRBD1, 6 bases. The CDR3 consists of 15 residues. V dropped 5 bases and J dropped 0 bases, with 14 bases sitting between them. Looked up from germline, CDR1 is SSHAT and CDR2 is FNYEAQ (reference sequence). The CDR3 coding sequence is TGTGCCAGCAGCCAGGGGACGGAGTCCTCCTACGAGCAGTACTTC. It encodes CASSQGTESSYEQYF.

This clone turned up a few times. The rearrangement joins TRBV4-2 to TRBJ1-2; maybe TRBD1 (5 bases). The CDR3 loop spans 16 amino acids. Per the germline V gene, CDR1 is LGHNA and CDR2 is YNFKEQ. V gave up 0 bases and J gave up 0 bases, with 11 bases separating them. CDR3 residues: CASSQEQAGSNYGYTF. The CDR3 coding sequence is TGTGCCAGCAGCCAAGAACAGGCCGGGTCTAACTATGGCTACACCTTC.

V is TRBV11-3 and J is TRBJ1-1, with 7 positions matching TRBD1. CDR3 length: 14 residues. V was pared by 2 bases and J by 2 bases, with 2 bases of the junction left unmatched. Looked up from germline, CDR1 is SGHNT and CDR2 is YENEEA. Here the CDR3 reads CASSLQGVNTEAFF. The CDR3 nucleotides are TGTGCCAGCAGCTTACAGGGGGTTAACACTGAAGCTTTCTTT.

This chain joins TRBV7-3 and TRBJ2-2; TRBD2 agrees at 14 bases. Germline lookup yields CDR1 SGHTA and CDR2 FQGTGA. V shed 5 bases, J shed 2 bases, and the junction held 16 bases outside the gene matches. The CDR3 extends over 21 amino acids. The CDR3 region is CASSPKTGGGTSGRNTGELFF. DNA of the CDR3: TGTGCCAGCAGCCCCAAGACAGGGGGCGGGACTAGCGGGAGAAACACCGGGGAGCTGTTTTTT.

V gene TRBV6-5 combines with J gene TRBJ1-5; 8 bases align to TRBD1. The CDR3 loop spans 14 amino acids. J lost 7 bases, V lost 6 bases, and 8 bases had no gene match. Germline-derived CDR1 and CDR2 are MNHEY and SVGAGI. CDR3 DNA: TGTGCCAGCAGGCCCGACAGGGGCAGCCAGCCCCAGCATTTT. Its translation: CASRPDRGSQPQHF.

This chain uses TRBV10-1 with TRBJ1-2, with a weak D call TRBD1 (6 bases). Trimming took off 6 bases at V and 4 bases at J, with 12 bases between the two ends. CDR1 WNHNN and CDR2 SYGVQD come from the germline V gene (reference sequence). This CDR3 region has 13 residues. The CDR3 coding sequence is TGCGCCAGCAGACCGGACAGATTCTATGGCTACACCTTC. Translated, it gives CASRPDRFYGYTF.

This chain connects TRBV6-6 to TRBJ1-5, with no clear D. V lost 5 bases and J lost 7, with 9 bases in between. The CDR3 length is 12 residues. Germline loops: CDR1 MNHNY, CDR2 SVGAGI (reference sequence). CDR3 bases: TGTGCCAGCAGTCCCCCGGGACAGCCCCAGCATTTT. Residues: CASSPPGQPQHF.

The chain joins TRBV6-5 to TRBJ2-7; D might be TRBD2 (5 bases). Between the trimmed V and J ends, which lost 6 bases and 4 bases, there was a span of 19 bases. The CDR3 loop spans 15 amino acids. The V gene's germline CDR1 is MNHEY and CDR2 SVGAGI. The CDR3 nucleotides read TGTGCCAGCAGCCCCGGGGTCTCCAGGCATTACGAGCAGTACTTC. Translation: CASSPGVSRHYEQYF.

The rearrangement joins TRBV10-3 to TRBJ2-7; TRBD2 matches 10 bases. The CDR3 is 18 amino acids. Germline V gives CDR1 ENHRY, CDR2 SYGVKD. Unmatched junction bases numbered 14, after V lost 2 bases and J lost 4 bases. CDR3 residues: CAISEMASGSALLYEQYF. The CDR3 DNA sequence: TGTGCCATCAGTGAGATGGCTAGCGGGAGCGCCCTTCTTTACGAGCAGTACTTC.

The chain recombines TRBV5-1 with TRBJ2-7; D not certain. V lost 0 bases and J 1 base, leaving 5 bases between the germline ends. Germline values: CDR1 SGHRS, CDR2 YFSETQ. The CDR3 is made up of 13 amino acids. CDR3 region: CASSLAVSYEQYF. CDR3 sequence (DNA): TGCGCCAGCAGCTTGGCCGTTTCCTACGAGCAGTACTTC. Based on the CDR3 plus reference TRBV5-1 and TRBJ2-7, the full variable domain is KAGVTQTPRYLIKTRGQQVTLSCSPISGHRSVSWYQQTPGQGLQFLFEYFSETQRNKGNFPGRFSGRQFSNSRSEMNVSTLELGDSALYLCASSLAVSYEQYFGPGTRLTVT.

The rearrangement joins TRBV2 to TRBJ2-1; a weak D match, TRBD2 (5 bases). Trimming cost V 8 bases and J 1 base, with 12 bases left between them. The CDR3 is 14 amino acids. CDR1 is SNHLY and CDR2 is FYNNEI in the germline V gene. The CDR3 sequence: CASSRAQSYNEQFF. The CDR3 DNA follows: TGTGCCAGCTCGAGGGCTCAATCCTACAATGAGCAGTTCTTC.

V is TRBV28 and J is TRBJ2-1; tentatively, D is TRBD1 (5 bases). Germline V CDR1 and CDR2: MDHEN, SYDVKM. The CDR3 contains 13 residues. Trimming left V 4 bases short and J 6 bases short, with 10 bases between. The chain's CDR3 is CASSSPQGNEQFF. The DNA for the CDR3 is TGTGCCAGCAGTTCACCGCAGGGCAATGAGCAGTTCTTC.

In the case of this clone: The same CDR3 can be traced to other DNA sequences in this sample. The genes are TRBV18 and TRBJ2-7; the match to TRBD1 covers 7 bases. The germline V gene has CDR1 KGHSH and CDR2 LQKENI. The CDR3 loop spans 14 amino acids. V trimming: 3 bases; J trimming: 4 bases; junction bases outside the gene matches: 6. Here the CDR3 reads CASSPGTEGYEQYF. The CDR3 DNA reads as TGTGCCAGCTCACCCGGGACAGAGGGATACGAGCAGTACTTC.

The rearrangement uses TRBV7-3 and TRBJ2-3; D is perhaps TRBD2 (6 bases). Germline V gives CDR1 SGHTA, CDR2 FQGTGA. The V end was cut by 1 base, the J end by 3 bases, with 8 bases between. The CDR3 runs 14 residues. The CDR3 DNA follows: TGTGCCAGCAGCTTAATCGGGGGTACAGATACGCAGTATTTT. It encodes CASSLIGGTDTQYF.

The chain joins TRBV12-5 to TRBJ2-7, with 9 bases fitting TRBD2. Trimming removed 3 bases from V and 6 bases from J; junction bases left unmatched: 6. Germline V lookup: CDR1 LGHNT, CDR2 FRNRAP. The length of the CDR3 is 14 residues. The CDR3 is CASGLAGGGSEQYF. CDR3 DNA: TGTGCTAGTGGTTTAGCGGGAGGAGGAAGCGAGCAGTACTTC.

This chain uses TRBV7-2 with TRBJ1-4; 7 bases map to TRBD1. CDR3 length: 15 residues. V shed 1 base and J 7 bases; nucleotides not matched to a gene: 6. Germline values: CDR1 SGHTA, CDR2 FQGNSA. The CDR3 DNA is TGTGCCAGCAGCTTAGTAGGGGGCTGGAGTGAAAAACTGTTTTTT. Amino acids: CASSLVGGWSEKLFF. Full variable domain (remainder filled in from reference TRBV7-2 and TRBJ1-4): GAGVSQSPSNKVTEKGKDVELRCDPISGHTALYWYRQSLGQGLEFLIYFQGNSAPDKSGLPSDRFSAERTGGSVSTLTIQRTQQEDSAVYLCASSLVGGWSEKLFFGSGTQLSVL.

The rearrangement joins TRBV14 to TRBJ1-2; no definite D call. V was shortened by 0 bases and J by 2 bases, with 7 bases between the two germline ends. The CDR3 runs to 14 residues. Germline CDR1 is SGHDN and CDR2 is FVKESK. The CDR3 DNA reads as TGTGCCAGCAGCCAAGATAGAGCCAACTATGGCTACACCTTC. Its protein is CASSQDRANYGYTF.

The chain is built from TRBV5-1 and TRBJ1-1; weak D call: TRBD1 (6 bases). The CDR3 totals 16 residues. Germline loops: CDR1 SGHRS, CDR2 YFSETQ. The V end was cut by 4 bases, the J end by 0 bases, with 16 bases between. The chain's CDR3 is CASSPTGRRMNTEAFF. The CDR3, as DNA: TGCGCCAGCAGCCCGACAGGACGGAGAATGAACACTGAAGCTTTCTTT.

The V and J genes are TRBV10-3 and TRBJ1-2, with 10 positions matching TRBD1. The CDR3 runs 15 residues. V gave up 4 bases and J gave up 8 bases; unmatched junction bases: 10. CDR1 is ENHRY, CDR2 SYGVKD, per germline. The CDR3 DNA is TGTGCCATCAGTGGTGGGGGACAGGGGTACGGCGGCTACACCTTC. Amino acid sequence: CAISGGGQGYGGYTF.

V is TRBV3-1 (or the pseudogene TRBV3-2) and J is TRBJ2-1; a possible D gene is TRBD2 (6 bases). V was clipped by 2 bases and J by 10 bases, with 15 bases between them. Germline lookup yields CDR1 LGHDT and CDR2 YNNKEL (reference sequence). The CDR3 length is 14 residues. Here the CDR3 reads CASSQSGTVNEQFF. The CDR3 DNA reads TGTGCCAGCAGCCAATCCGGGACTGTTAACGAGCAGTTCTTC.

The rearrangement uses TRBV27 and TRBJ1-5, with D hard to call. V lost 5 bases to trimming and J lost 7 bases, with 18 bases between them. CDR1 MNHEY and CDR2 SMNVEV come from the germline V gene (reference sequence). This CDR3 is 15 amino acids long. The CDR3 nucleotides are TGTGCCAGCAGTACCAGCCCAGCGGTTAGCCAGCCCCAGCATTTT. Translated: CASSTSPAVSQPQHF.

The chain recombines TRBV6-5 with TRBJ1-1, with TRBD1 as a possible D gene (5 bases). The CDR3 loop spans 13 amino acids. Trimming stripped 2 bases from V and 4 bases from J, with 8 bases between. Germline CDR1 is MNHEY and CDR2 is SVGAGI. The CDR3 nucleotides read TGTGCCAGCAGTTACGGCAGGGTCACTGAAGCTTTCTTT. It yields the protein CASSYGRVTEAFF.

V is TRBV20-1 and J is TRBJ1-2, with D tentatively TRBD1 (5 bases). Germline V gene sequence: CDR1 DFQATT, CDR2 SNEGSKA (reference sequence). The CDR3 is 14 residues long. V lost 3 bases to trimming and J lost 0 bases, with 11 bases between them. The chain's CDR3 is CSASPTGANYGYTF. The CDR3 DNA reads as TGCAGTGCTAGTCCCACAGGAGCTAACTATGGCTACACCTTC.

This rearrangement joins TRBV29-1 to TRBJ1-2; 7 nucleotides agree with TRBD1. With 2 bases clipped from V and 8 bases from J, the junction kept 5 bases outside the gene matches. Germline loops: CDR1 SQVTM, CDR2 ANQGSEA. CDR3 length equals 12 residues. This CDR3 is CSVEKTGTGYTF. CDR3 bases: TGCAGCGTTGAAAAGACAGGGACCGGCTACACCTTC.

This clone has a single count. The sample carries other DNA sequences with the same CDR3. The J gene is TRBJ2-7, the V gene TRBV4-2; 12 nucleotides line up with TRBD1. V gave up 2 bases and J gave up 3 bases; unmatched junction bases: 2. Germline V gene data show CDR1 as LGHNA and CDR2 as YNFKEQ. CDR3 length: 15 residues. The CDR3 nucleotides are TGTGCCAGCAGCCAACGGGACAGGGGGCTCTACGAGCAGTACTTC. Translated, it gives CASSQRDRGLYEQYF.

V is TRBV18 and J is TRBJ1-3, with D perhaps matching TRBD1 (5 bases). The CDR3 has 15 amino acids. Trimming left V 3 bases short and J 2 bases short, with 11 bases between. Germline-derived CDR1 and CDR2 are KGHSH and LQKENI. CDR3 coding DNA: TGTGCCAGCTCACCCCCTGCAGGGACTGGAAACACCATATATTTT. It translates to CASSPPAGTGNTIYF.

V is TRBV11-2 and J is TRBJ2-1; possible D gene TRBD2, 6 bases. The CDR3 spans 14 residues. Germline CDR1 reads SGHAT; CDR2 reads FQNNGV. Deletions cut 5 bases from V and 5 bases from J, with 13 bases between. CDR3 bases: TGTGCCAGCAGCACCATCCGGGGGAACAATGAGCAGTTCTTC. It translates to CASSTIRGNNEQFF.

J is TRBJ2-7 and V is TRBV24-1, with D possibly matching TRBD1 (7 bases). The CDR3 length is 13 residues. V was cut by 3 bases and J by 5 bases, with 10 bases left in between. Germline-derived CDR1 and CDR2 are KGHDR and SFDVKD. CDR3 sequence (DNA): TGTGCCACCAGTGATCCAGGGGGGAACGAGCAGTACTTC. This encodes CATSDPGGNEQYF.

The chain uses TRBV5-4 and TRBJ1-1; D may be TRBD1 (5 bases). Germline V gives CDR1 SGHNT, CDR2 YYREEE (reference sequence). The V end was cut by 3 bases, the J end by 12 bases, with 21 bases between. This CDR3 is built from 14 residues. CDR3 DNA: TGTGCCAGCAGCTCGTCAGTGGACATTCCGAGGCCTTTCTTT. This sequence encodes CASSSSVDIPRPFF.